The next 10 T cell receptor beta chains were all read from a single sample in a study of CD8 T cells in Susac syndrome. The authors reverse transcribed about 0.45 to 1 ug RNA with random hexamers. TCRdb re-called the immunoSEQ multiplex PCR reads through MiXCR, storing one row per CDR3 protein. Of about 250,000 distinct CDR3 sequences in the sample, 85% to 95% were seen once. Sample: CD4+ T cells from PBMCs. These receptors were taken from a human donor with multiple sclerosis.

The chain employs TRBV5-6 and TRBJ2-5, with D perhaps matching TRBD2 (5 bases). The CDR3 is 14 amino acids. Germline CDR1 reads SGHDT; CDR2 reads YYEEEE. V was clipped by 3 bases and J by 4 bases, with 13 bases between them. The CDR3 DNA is TGTGCCAGCAGCTCGTCGAGGGCCGGAGAGACCCAGTACTTC. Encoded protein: CASSSSRAGETQYF.

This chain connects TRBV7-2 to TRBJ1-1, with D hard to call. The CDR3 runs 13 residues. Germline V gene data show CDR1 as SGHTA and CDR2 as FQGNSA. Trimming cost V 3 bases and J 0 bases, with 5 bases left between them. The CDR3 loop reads CASSFSLNTEAFF. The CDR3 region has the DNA TGTGCCAGCAGCTTCTCCCTGAACACTGAAGCTTTCTTT.

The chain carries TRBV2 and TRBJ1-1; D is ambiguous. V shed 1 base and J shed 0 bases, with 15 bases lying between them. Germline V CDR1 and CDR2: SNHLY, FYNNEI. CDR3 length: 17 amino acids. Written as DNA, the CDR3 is TGTGCCAGCAGTGAAGGGAGCTGGCCGCTAATGAACACTGAAGCTTTCTTT. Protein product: CASSEGSWPLMNTEAFF.

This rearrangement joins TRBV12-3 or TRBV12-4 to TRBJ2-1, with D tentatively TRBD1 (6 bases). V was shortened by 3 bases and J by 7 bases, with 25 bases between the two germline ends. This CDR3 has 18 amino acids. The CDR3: CASSFFTLGNRVGNEQFF. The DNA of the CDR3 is TGTGCCAGCAGTTTTTTCACGCTTGGTAACAGGGTGGGGAATGAGCAGTTCTTC.

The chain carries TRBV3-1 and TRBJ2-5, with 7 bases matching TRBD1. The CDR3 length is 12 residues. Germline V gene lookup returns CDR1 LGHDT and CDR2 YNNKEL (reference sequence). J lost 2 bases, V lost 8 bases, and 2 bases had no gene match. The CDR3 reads CASRGQQETQYF. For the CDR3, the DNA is TGTGCCAGCCGGGGACAGCAAGAGACCCAGTACTTC.

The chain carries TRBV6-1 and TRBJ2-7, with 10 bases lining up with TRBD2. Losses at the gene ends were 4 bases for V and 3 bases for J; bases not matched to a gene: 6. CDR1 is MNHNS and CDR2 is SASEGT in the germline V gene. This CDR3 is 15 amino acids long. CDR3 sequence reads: CASSALSGGSYEQYF. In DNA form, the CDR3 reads TGTGCCAGCAGTGCCCTTAGCGGGGGGAGCTACGAGCAGTACTTC.

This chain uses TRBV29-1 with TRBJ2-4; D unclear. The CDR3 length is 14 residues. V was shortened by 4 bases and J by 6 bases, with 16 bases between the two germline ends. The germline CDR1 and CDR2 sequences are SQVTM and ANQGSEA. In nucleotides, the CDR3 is TGCAGCGTTGCCGGTAGTGGGGTAGGAAACATTCAGTACTTC. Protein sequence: CSVAGSGVGNIQYF.

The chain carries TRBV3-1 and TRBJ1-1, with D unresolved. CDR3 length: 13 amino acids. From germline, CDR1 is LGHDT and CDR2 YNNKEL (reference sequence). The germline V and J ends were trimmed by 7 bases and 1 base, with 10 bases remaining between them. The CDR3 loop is CASTPRGNTEAFF. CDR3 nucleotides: TGTGCCAGCACCCCGCGGGGGAACACTGAAGCTTTCTTT.

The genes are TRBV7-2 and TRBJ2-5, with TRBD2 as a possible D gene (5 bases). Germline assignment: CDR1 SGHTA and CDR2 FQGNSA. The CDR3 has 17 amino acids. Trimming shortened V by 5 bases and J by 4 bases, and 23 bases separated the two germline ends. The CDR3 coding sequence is TGTGCCAGCAGCCTCAGGACGTCGGTGAGCGGAACAGAGACCCAGTACTTC. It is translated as CASSLRTSVSGTETQYF.

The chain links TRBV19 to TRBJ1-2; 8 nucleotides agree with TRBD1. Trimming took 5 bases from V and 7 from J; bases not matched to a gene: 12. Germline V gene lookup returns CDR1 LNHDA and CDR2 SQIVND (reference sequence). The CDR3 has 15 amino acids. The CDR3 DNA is TGTGCCAGTAGTCGGACAGGGATCGAAGTTGGTGGCTACACCTTC. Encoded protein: CASSRTGIEVGGYTF.